This T cell receptor beta chain originates from a study of blood T cells in healthy people across ages. Study conclusions and caveats: Estimates of diversity drawn from one million T cells were considered underestimates.

Combining a sample-barcoded 5' primer with a J-beta primer mix, a second PCR ran for about 7 to 11 cycles. A 12-random-nucleotide template-switch adaptor tagged each cDNA molecule. Each CDR3 protein gets one entry after TCRdb re-called the 5' RACE reads with MiXCR. The table includes about 1.1 million distinct CDR3 sequences, 35% to 40% detected once. Germline loops: CDR1 DFQATT, CDR2 SNEGSKA (reference sequence). The CDR3 runs to 16 residues. V dropped 1 base and J dropped 1 base, with 16 bases sitting between them. In regard to this clonotype: No antigen is known for it.

This chain links TRBV20-1 with TRBJ1-1; D might be TRBD1 (5 bases). Specimen: blood. This TCR came from a man aged 18 to 30 in good health. In nucleotides, the CDR3 is TGCAGTGCTAGAGGCGGGGGGGATACAAAGAACACTGAAGCTTTCTTT. Translated: CSARGGGDTKNTEAFF.